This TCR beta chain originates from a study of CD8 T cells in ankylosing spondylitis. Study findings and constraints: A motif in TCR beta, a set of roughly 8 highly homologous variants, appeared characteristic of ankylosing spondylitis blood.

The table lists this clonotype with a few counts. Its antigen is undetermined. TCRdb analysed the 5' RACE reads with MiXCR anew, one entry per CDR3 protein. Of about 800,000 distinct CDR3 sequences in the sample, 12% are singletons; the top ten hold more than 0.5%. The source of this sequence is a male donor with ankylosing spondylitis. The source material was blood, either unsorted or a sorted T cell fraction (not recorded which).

This chain's CDR3 is CSGGVDGGTEAFF. CDR3 coding DNA: TGCAGTGGTGGTGTCGATGGAGGTACTGAAGCTTTCTTT. The genes are TRBV20-1 and TRBJ1-1; D is ambiguous. V was trimmed by 7 bases and J by 5 bases, leaving 17 bases between them. Germline values: CDR1 DFQATT, CDR2 SNEGSKA (reference sequence). The CDR3 is made up of 13 amino acids.